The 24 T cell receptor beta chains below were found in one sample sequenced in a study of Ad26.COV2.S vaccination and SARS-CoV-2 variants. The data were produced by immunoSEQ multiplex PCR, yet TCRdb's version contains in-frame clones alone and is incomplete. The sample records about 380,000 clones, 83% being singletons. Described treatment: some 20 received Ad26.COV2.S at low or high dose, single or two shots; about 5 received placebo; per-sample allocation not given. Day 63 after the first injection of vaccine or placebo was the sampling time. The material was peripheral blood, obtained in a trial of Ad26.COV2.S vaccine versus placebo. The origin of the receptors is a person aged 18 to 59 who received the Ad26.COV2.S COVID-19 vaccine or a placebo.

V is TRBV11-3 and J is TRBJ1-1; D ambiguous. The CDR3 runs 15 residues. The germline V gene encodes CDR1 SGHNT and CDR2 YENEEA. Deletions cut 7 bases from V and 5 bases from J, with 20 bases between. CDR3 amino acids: CASKGRGARNTEAFF. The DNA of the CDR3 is TGTGCCAGCAAAGGTCGCGGTGCAAGGAATACTGAAGCTTTCTTT.

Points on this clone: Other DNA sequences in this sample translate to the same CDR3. Here the CDR3 reads CASSVASTTDTQYF. CDR3 DNA sequence: TGTGCCAGCAGCGTAGCTAGCACCACAGATACGCAGTATTTT. The chain carries TRBV9 and TRBJ2-3, with D perhaps TRBD2 (5 bases). V was pared by 0 bases and J by 2 bases, with 7 bases between. Germline CDR1 SGDLS, CDR2 YYNGEE. The CDR3 runs 14 residues.

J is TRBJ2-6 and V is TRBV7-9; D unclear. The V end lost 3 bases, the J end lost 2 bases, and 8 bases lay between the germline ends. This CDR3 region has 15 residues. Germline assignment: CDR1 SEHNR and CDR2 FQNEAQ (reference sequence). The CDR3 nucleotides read TGTGCCAGCAGCTTCGCAGGAGCTGGGGCCAACGTCCTGACTTTC. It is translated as CASSFAGAGANVLTF. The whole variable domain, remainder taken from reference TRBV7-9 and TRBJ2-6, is DTGVSQNPRHKITKRGQNVTFRCDPISEHNRLYWYRQTLGQGPEFLTYFQNEAQLEKSRLLSDRFSAERPKGSFSTLEIQRTEQGDSAMYLCASSFAGAGANVLTFGAGSRLTVL.

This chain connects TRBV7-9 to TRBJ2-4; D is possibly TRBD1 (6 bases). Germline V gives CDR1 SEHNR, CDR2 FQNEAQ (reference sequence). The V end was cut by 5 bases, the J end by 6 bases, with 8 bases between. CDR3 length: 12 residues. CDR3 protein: CASSPQGNIQYF. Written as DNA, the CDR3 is TGTGCCAGCAGCCCACAGGGAAACATTCAGTACTTC.

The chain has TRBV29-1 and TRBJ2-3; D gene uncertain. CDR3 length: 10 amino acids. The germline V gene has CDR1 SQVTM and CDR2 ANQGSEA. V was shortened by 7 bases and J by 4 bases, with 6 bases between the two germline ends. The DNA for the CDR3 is TGCAGCGCTCTGGCAGATACGCAGTATTTT. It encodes CSALADTQYF.

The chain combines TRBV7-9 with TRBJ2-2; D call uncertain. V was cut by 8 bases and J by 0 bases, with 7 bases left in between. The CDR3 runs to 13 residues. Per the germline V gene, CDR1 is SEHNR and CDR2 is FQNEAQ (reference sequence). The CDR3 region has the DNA TGTGCCAGCGGTGAATCGAACACCGGGGAGCTGTTTTTT. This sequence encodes CASGESNTGELFF.

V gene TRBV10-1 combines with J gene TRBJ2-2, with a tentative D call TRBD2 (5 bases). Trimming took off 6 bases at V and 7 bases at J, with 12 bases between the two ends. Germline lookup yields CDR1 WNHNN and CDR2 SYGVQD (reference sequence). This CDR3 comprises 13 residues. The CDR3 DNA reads TGCGCCAGCAGAGTTGGGAGCGGCGGGGAGCTGTTTTTT. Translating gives CASRVGSGGELFF.

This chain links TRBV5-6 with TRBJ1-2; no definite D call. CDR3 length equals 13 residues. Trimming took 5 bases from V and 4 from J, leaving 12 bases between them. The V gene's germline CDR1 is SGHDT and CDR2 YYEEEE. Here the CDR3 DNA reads TGTGCCAGCAGTCCAACCTCAGTCTATGGCTACACCTTC. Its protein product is CASSPTSVYGYTF. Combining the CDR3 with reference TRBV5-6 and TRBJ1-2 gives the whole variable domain DAGVTQSPTHLIKTRGQQVTLRCSPKSGHDTVSWYQQALGQGPQFIFQYYEEEERQRGNFPDRFSGHQFPNYSSELNVNALLLGDSALYLCASSPTSVYGYTFGSGTRLTVV.

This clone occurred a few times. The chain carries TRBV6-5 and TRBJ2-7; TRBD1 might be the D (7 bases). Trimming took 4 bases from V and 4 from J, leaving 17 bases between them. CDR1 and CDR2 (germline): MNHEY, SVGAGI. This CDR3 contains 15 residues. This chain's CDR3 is CASSLGPTGRYEQYF. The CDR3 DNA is TGTGCCAGCAGTTTAGGCCCGACAGGGAGGTACGAGCAGTACTTC.

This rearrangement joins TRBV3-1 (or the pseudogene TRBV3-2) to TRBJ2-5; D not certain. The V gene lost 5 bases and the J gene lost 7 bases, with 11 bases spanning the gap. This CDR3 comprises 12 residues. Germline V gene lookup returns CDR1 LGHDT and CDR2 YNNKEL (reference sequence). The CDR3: CASSERLVTQYF. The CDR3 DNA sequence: TGTGCCAGCAGCGAGCGACTTGTGACCCAGTACTTC.

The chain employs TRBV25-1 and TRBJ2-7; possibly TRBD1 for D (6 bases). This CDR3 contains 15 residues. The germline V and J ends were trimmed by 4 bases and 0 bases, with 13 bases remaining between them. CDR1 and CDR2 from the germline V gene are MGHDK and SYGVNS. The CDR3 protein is CASSGRDTYSYEQYF. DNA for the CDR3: TGTGCCAGCAGTGGCCGGGACACCTACTCCTACGAGCAGTACTTC.

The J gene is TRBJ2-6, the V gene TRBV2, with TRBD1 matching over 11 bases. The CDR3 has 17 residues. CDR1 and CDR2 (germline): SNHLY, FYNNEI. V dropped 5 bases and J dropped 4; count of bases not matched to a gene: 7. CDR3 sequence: CASSRDRGFTGANVLTF. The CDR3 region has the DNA TGTGCCAGCAGTCGGGACAGGGGGTTTACCGGGGCCAACGTCCTGACTTTC.

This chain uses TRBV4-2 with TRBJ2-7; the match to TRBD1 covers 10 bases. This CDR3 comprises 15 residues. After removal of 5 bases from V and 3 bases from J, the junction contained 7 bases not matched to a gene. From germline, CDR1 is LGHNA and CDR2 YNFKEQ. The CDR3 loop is CASSAGTGDYYEQYF. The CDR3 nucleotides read TGTGCCAGCAGCGCCGGGACAGGGGACTACTACGAGCAGTACTTC.

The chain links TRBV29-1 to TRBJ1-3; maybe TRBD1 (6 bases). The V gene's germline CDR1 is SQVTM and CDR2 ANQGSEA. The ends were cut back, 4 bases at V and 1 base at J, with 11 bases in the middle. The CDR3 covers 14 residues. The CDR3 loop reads CSVAQGRSGNTIYF. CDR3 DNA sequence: TGCAGCGTTGCCCAGGGGCGATCTGGAAACACCATATATTTT.

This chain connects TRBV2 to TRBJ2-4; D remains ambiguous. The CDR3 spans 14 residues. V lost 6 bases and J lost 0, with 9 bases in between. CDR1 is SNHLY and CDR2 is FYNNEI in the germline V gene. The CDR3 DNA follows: TGTGCCAGCAGACTTAGTCTAGCCAAAAACATTCAGTACTTC. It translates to CASRLSLAKNIQYF.

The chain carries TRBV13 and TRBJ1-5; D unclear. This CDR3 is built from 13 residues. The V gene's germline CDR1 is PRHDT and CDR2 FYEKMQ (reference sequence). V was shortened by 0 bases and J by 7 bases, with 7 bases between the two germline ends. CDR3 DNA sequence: TGTGCCAGCAGCTTAGGGCTGGCGCAGCCCCAGCATTTT. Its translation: CASSLGLAQPQHF.

For the CDR3, the DNA is TGTGCCAGCAGCTTAGTTAGTTGGCTTGGCTACACCTTC. Protein sequence: CASSLVSWLGYTF. V is TRBV7-9 and J is TRBJ1-2, with no clear D. The CDR3 runs to 13 residues. The V and J ends lost 1 base and 7 bases respectively, with 10 bases between them. The germline CDR1 and CDR2 sequences are SEHNR and FQNEAQ (reference sequence).

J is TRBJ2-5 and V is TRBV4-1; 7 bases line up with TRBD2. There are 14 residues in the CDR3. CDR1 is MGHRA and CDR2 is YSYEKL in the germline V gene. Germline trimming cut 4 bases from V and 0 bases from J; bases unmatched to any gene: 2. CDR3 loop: CASSPREDQETQYF. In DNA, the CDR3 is TGCGCCAGCAGCCCTCGGGAGGACCAAGAGACCCAGTACTTC.

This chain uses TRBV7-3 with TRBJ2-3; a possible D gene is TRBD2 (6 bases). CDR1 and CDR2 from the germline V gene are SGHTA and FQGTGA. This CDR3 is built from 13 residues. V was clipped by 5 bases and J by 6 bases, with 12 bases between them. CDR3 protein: CASSPRTTDTQYF. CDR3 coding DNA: TGTGCCAGCAGCCCACGGACTACCGATACGCAGTATTTT. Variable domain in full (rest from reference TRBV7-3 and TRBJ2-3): GAGVSQTPSNKVTEKGKYVELRCDPISGHTALYWYRQSLGQGPEFLIYFQGTGAADDSGLPNDRFFAVRPEGSVSTLKIQRTERGDSAVYLCASSPRTTDTQYFGPGTRLTVL.

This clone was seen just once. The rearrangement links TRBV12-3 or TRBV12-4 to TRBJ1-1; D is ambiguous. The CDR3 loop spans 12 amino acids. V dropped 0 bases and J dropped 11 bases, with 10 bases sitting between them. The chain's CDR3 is CASSLAFPRAFF. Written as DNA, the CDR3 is TGTGCCAGCAGTTTAGCGTTCCCAAGGGCTTTCTTT.

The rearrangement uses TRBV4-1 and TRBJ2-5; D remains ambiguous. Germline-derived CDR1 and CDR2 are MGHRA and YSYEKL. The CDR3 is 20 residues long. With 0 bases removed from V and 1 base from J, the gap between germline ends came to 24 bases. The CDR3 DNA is TGCGCCAGCAGCCAAGATAGTACCCCCGACCGGCGGAGTCCCCAAGAGACCCAGTACTTC. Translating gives CASSQDSTPDRRSPQETQYF.

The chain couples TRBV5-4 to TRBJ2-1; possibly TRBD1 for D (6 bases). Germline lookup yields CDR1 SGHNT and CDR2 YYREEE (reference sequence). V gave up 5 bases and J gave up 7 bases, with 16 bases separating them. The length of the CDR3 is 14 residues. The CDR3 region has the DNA TGTGCCAGCAGTCGAGGACAGCTGACAAATGAGCAGTTCTTC. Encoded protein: CASSRGQLTNEQFF. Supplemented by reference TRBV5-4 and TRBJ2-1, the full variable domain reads ETGVTQSPTHLIKTRGQQVTLRCSSQSGHNTVSWYQQALGQGPQFIFQYYREEENGRGNFPPRFSGLQFPNYSSELNVNALELDDSALYLCASSRGQLTNEQFFGPGTRLTVL.

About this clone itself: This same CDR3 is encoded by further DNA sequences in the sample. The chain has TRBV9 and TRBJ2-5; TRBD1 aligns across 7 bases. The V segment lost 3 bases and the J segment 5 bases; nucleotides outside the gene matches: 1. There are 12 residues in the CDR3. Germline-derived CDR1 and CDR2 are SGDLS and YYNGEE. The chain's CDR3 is CASSAGGETQYF. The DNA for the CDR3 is TGTGCCAGCAGCGCAGGGGGTGAGACCCAGTACTTC.

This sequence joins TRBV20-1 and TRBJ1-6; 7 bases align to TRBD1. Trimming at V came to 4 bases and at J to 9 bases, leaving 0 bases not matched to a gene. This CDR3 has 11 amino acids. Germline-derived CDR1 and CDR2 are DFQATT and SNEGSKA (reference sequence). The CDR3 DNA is TGCAGTGCTAACAGGGGTTCACCCCTCCACTTT. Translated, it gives CSANRGSPLHF.